Shown below are 22 T cell receptor beta chains from a single sample sequenced in a study of cytomegalovirus exposure and HLA in healthy donors (dated by TCRdb to 2016 to 2017). Preparation of the library involved the immunoSEQ multiplex PCR assay. The table comes from immuneACCESS by way of TCRdb, which keeps in-frame sequences with V and J called. Part of the clones is missing from these tables; in studies checked, under half for an unresolved V gene and the rest for unknown reasons. The sample table records 300,000 to 450,000 clones; more than 80% of these occur just once. The ten largest clones take up 0.83% of the sample. Sequencing was done on a sample of PBMCs. These receptors were taken from a young woman in good health and CMV-seronegative.

The rearrangement links TRBV25-1 to TRBJ2-3; no clear D gene. V lost 6 bases and J 5 bases, leaving 3 bases between the germline ends. This CDR3 has 10 amino acids. In germline, CDR1 is MGHDK, CDR2 SYGVNS. CDR3 sequence: CASSQDTQYF. DNA for the CDR3: TGTGCCAGCAGCCAAGATACGCAGTATTTT.

The CDR3 here is CASSAGTAGANVLTF. Here the CDR3 DNA reads TGCGCCAGCAGCGCCGGGACAGCTGGGGCCAACGTCCTGACTTTC. The rearrangement uses TRBV5-1 and TRBJ2-6, with TRBD1 matching over 7 bases. In germline, CDR1 is SGHRS, CDR2 YFSETQ. This CDR3 is built from 15 residues. The V segment lost 4 bases and the J segment 2 bases; nucleotides outside the gene matches: 3.

The V gene is TRBV27, the J gene TRBJ2-5, with TRBD2 matching 14 bases. CDR1 MNHEY and CDR2 SMNVEV come from the germline V gene (reference sequence). CDR3 length: 18 residues. V shed 5 bases, J shed 3 bases, and the junction held 11 bases outside the gene matches. The CDR3 nucleotides read TGTGCCAGCAGTGCGGGACTAGCGGGAGTCGGAATCAAAGAGACCCAGTACTTC. This encodes CASSAGLAGVGIKETQYF.

The V and J genes are TRBV28 and TRBJ1-1, with D possibly being TRBD1 (6 bases). This CDR3 has 11 amino acids. Germline V gene sequence: CDR1 MDHEN, CDR2 SYDVKM. Trimming cost V 7 bases and J 8 bases, with 11 bases left between them. CDR3 residues: CASIFGTEAFF. CDR3 DNA sequence: TGTGCCAGCATTTTTGGGACAGAAGCTTTCTTT.

The gene calls are TRBV30 and TRBJ2-3, with 10 bases aligning to TRBD2. CDR1 GTSNPN and CDR2 SVGIG come from the germline V gene (reference sequence). Unmatched junction bases numbered 6, after V lost 4 bases and J lost 2 bases. The CDR3 length is 15 residues. As DNA, the CDR3 is TGTGCCTGGACAGCTAGCGGGGGTTTCACAGATACGCAGTATTTT. Protein: CAWTASGGFTDTQYF.

The V and J genes are TRBV5-4 and TRBJ2-5; TRBD1 is a possible D gene (6 bases). V was trimmed by 1 base and J by 0 bases, leaving 13 bases between them. CDR3 length: 16 residues. The germline V gene encodes CDR1 SGHNT and CDR2 YYREEE (reference sequence). CDR3 coding DNA: TGTGCCAGCAGCTTGAAGGGCCAGGGGAACCAAGAGACCCAGTACTTC. Translating gives CASSLKGQGNQETQYF.

The genes are TRBV15 and TRBJ1-1; TRBD1 matches 7 bases. The CDR3 consists of 14 residues. V lost 3 bases, J lost 5 bases, and 6 bases stayed unmatched. In germline, CDR1 is LNHNV, CDR2 YYDKDF (reference sequence). The CDR3 sequence: CATSSDRELTEAFF. The CDR3 region has the DNA TGTGCCACCAGCAGTGACAGGGAGTTGACTGAAGCTTTCTTT.

A remark on this clone: One junction end does not reproduce the germline sequence, and a read error may be involved. The CDR3 DNA follows: TGTGCCAGCAGCGCCGGTGGAGGGACGGCCCAACATTTT. It translates to CASSAGGGTAQHF. The V gene is TRBV11-2, the J gene TRBJ1-5, with D tentatively TRBD1 (5 bases). This CDR3 has 13 residues. Germline CDR1 SGHAT, CDR2 FQNNGV. Complete variable domain (other parts from reference TRBV11-2 and TRBJ1-5): EAGVAQSPRYKIIEKRQSVAFWCNPISGHATLYWYQQILGQGPKLLIQFQNNGVVDDSQLPKDRFSAERLKGVDSTLKIQPAKLEDSAVYLCASSAGGGTAQHFGDGTRLSIL.

The V call is TRBV18, the J call TRBJ2-2; 8 bases are a match to TRBD1. CDR3 length equals 17 residues. Germline values: CDR1 KGHSH, CDR2 LQKENI. J was trimmed by 3 bases and V by 3 bases; bases with no gene match: 9. The CDR3 sequence is CASSPIQTGEDTGELFF. The CDR3, as DNA: TGTGCCAGCTCACCCATCCAGACAGGGGAGGACACCGGGGAGCTGTTTTTT. The full variable domain, its missing parts supplied by reference TRBV18 and TRBJ2-2, is NAGVMQNPRHLVRRRGQEARLRCSPMKGHSHVYWYRQLPEEGLKFMVYLQKENIIDESGMPKERFSAEFPKEGPSILRIQQVVRGDSAAYFCASSPIQTGEDTGELFFGEGSRLTVL.

The chain combines TRBV5-5 with TRBJ2-2; 10 positions agree with TRBD2. The length of the CDR3 is 16 residues. The V segment lost 0 bases and the J segment 5 bases; nucleotides outside the gene matches: 4. Germline CDR1 reads SGHKS; CDR2 reads YYEKEE (reference sequence). This CDR3 is CASSLGVGLATGELFF. The CDR3, as DNA: TGTGCCAGCAGCTTGGGGGTGGGACTAGCGACCGGGGAGCTGTTTTTT.

V and J are TRBV28 and TRBJ1-5; tentative D call: TRBD1 (5 bases). The V end was cut by 3 bases, the J end by 2 bases, with 11 bases between. Germline V gene data show CDR1 as MDHEN and CDR2 as SYDVKM. CDR3 size: 15 residues. CDR3 in amino acids: CASSFGGARNQPQHF. The CDR3 region has the DNA TGTGCCAGCAGTTTCGGAGGGGCACGCAATCAGCCCCAGCATTTT.

The CDR3 coding sequence is TGCAGCGTTGGCACTAGCGGGGGCCAAGAGACCCAGTACTTC. Its translation is CSVGTSGGQETQYF. This chain joins TRBV29-1 and TRBJ2-5; 11 nucleotides line up with TRBD2. There are 14 residues in the CDR3. The V gene end was trimmed by 4 bases and the J gene end by 1 base; junction bases not matched to a gene: 2. Germline CDR1 reads SQVTM; CDR2 reads ANQGSEA.

The chain joins TRBV6-1 to TRBJ2-5; D is perhaps TRBD2 (6 bases). Trimming took off 1 base at V and 2 bases at J, with 8 bases between the two ends. The V gene's germline CDR1 is MNHNS and CDR2 SASEGT. The CDR3 has 14 amino acids. The CDR3 DNA sequence: TGTGCCAGCAGTGAAGGGAGGGAGCAAGAGACCCAGTACTTC. This sequence encodes CASSEGREQETQYF.

CDR3 DNA sequence: TGTGCCAGCAGTTACTCCTCAACCACACATGAAGCTTTCTTT. Protein: CASSYSSTTHEAFF. The chain couples TRBV6-5 to TRBJ1-1; no reliable D call. Trimming cost V 0 bases and J 7 bases, with 12 bases left between them. The CDR3 contains 14 residues. The germline V gene encodes CDR1 MNHEY and CDR2 SVGAGI.

This clone was seen just once. The chain combines TRBV30 with TRBJ1-5, with a possible D match to TRBD1 (5 bases). V gave up 2 bases and J gave up 4 bases, with 12 bases separating them. The CDR3 has 14 residues. CDR1 GTSNPN and CDR2 SVGIG come from the germline V gene (reference sequence). The CDR3 is CAWSQGSLNQPQHF. As DNA, the CDR3 is TGTGCCTGGAGTCAGGGAAGCCTAAATCAGCCCCAGCATTTT. Full variable domain (remainder filled in from reference TRBV30 and TRBJ1-5): SQTIHQWPATLVQPVGSPLSLECTVEGTSNPNLYWYRQAAGRGLQLLFYSVGIGQISSEVPQNLSASRPQDRQFILSSKKLLLSDSGFYLCAWSQGSLNQPQHFGDGTRLSIL.

The chain joins TRBV28 to TRBJ1-6, with TRBD1 identical over 8 bases. The trim removed 5 bases at V and 9 bases at J, leaving 15 bases unmatched. This CDR3 is built from 17 residues. In germline, CDR1 is MDHEN, CDR2 SYDVKM. CDR3 in amino acids: CASSLLIGQGGSSPLHF. The CDR3 DNA is TGTGCCAGCAGTCTATTGATCGGACAGGGCGGCAGTTCACCCCTCCACTTT.

The chain recombines TRBV6-1 with TRBJ2-1; a possible D gene is TRBD2 (5 bases). The CDR3 length is 11 residues. V dropped 6 bases and J dropped 15 bases, with 15 bases sitting between them. In germline, CDR1 is MNHNS, CDR2 SASEGT. The CDR3 reads CASSHRDSTFF. DNA for the CDR3: TGTGCCAGCAGCCACCGGGATTCCACGTTCTTC.

The V and J genes are TRBV14 and TRBJ2-1; 13 nucleotides align to TRBD2. The CDR3 is made up of 16 amino acids. After removal of 2 bases from V and 10 bases from J, the junction contained 8 bases not matched to a gene. Germline-derived CDR1 and CDR2 are SGHDN and FVKESK. The CDR3 region is CASSQPGLAGSGEQFF. CDR3 DNA sequence: TGTGCCAGCAGCCAACCGGGACTAGCGGGATCAGGGGAGCAGTTCTTC.

This chain uses TRBV6-5 with TRBJ1-2; possible D gene TRBD1, 5 bases. This CDR3 contains 14 residues. The V end lost 7 bases, the J end lost 7 bases, and 19 bases lay between the germline ends. Germline V gives CDR1 MNHEY, CDR2 SVGAGI. CDR3 sequence: CASIPTAGISGYTF. For the CDR3, the DNA is TGTGCCAGCATTCCGACAGCTGGTATTTCTGGCTACACCTTC.

The chain has TRBV15 and TRBJ1-4; D is unclear. V was shortened by 0 bases and J by 10 bases, with 15 bases between the two germline ends. The CDR3 has 15 amino acids. Germline loops: CDR1 LNHNV, CDR2 YYDKDF (reference sequence). The CDR3 spells CATSRDGGKGGKLFF. The CDR3 bases are TGTGCCACCAGCAGAGATGGCGGAAAGGGAGGAAAACTGTTTTTT.

This clone was counted once. The chain couples TRBV28 to TRBJ2-7; TRBD2 matches 8 bases. The CDR3 is 15 amino acids. Germline assignment: CDR1 MDHEN and CDR2 SYDVKM. J was trimmed by 0 bases and V by 6 bases; bases with no gene match: 7. CDR3 in DNA: TGTGCCAGCAGGGGGCCCGGGACTAGCTCCTACGAGCAGTACTTC. This codes for CASRGPGTSSYEQYF.

The rearrangement uses TRBV27 and TRBJ2-7, with a weak D call TRBD2 (6 bases). The CDR3 loop spans 13 amino acids. Germline lookup yields CDR1 MNHEY and CDR2 SMNVEV (reference sequence). Trimming shortened V by 6 bases and J by 6 bases, and 15 bases separated the two germline ends. Written as DNA, the CDR3 is TGTGCCAGCAGCCTGGGAGGCACCACCGAGCAGTACTTC. Translated, it gives CASSLGGTTEQYF.